This T cell receptor (beta chain) was recorded in a study of blood T cells in healthy people across ages (dated by TCRdb to about 2015). Regarding the complete study: Template switching captured roughly one uniquely barcoded TCR beta cDNA molecule per two T cells in model experiments. Age-related changes in TCR beta repertoire diversity were measured in the study by deep sequencing normalized with unique cDNA molecular identifiers. Four age groups were formed from the donors: young (average roughly 15 years), middle-aged (around 41), aged (62) and long-lived (around 82). The study analyzed two additional independent replicas of 1 million unique cDNA reads from the same blood draw for two donors, one aged 18 to 29 and one aged 80 or older.

The 40 or so donors, aged about 6 to 95 years, were systemically healthy Caucasian individuals from Russia. Roughly 9 milliliters of peripheral blood were drawn from each donor into EDTA-treated Vacutainer tubes. Ficoll-Paque density-gradient centrifugation was used to isolate PBMCs, with at least 7 million obtained per sample. Total RNA, at least 6 micrograms per sample, was extracted from PBMCs with Trizol reagent. For every donor, flow cytometry on a PBMC aliquot measured the percentage of naive CD45RAhigh/CD27high T cells. Between the V and J ends, shortened by 4 bases and 6 bases respectively, the junction contains 10 bases. Measured from the cysteine to the phenylalanine, the CDR3 is 13 residues long. Only the CDR3 part of the read is kept: 39 bases, read in frame from the first base. In the germline V gene, CDR1 corresponds to SNHLY and CDR2 to FYNNEI. General study outcomes and caveats: Observed TCR beta diversity per million T cells fell roughly linearly with age, and a significant reduction was already apparent by age approximately 40. Compared with the aged group, more naive CD4+ T cells, fewer expanded clones and increased TCR diversity were shown by the long-lived group, suggesting age selection. Since profiling was done on bulk unsorted PBMCs, naive and antigen-experienced compartments could not be conclusively compared. Because the CMV infection status of the donors was unknown, age-related changes in expanded clonotypes may potentially have been confounded. The percentage of naive T cells measured by flow cytometry correlated strongly with observed TCR beta diversity. Estimates of total diversity from one million sequenced T cells were regarded as lower bounds and underestimates.

In regard to this clonotype: Its specific antigen is unknown. Per-base quality was not reported, and no clone a single base away is much larger than it.

The library came from 5' RACE. The instrument given in TCRdb is Illumina HiSeq 2500. The second PCR ran for roughly 7 to 12 cycles and used a J-beta primer mix along with a sample-barcoded 5' primer. A template-switch 5' adaptor carrying 12 random nucleotides introduced a unique molecular identifier onto each TCR beta cDNA molecule. At least 2.5 million CDR3-containing paired-end reads were obtained from each sample. The Mint cDNA synthesis kit, primed by a TRBC-specific oligonucleotide, was used to synthesize first-strand cDNA from all RNA. Following uracil-DNA glycosylase treatment, a first 18-cycle PCR with universal primers M1SS and BC2_uni_R was performed on all cDNA. As for how the authors treated the data: Normalization of each sample was performed by random selection of 1 million high-quality reads, each carrying a distinct molecular identifier. Reads with shared molecular identifiers were discarded instead of being binned into consensus sequences. MiTCR, run with a Q25 quality threshold and the strictest error-elimination algorithm, handled CDR3 identification, clonotype clustering and error correction. A nonparametric unseen species model with Euler transformation was used to estimate a lower bound on total TCR beta diversity. Clones were called with MiXCR by TCRdb after fastp trimmed the public reads at Q25, and only in-frame beta chains were retained. Each entry merges the rows of one CDR3 protein and shows their most common DNA and genes. TCRdb's processing, not the authors', yielded these V and J calls. Present in this sample are 450,000 to 600,000 distinct CDR3 sequences, about 27% of which were seen just once. The ten largest clones take up 3% to 4% of the sample.

These data are also associated with another study on T cells of mothers and their children. The second investigation adds: The donors were nine systemically healthy Caucasian individuals, made up of three mothers and their six children. cDNA synthesis consumed the entire amount of extracted RNA, loaded at around 1.4 ug RNA in each 15 ul reaction. Sample barcodes and 2-4 random nucleotides were added via the M1S primer in the second PCR. Over 8.5 million TCR beta CDR3 reads came from each mother, compared with some 3.1 million reads from each child. Thymic selection similarly shapes TCR recombination output in related and unrelated pairs, with minor effect from inherited differences. Normalized repertoire overlap was always slightly but never significantly higher in related than unrelated mother-child pairs. No persistent microchimeric T cell clones were found, with a detection sensitivity of around 100 clones per million clonotypes. To look for features that set related mother-child pairs apart from unrelated individuals, the researchers ran deep NGS to compare the TCR beta repertoires of mothers and children. The mean age was around 40 +/- 4 years for the mothers and approximately 11 +/- 4 years for the children. After adapters were ligated using NEBNext reagents, the libraries underwent 100+100 nt paired-end sequencing on an Illumina HiSeq 2000. To avoid cross-contamination, the mother libraries and the child libraries were prepared a month apart and sequenced in separate runs. Between roughly 500,000 and 2,300,000 distinct TCR beta clonotypes were identified per donor. Naive TCR beta clonotypes were estimated from low-frequency clonotypes matched to each donor's FACS-determined naive share, without sorting.

The rearrangement joined TRBV2 to TRBJ1-3; the D gene is perhaps TRBD1, from 5 matching bases. Sequencing was done on a sample of blood. The sequence was obtained from a boy aged 2 to 9 in good health. At the DNA level, the sequence is TGTGCCAGCAGTGTCCAGGGTGTAAACACCATATATTTT. Translated, this gives CASSVQGVNTIYF.